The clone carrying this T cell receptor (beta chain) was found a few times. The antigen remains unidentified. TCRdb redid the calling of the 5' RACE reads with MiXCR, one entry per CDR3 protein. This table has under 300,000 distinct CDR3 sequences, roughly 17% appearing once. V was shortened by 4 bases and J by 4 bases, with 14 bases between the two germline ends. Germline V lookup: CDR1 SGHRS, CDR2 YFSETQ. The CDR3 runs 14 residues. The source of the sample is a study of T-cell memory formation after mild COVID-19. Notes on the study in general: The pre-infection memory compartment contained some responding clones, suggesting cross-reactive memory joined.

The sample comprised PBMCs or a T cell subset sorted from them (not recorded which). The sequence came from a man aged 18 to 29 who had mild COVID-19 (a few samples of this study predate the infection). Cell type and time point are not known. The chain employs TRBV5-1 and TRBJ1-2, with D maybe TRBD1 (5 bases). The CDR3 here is CASSEQDPLYGYTF. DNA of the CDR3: TGCGCCAGCAGCGAACAGGACCCTCTCTATGGCTACACCTTC.